These 4 T cell receptor beta chains originate from one sample sequenced in a study of T-cell reconstitution after alpha-beta-depleted transplantation in children. Preparation of the TCRbeta library was carried out with unique molecular identifiers. TCRdb processed the PCR reads anew with MiXCR; each CDR3 protein has one entry. Among approximately 350,000 distinct CDR3 sequences listed, roughly 15% were seen once. The material was PBMCs, obtained from the stem cell graft. The receptor set was obtained from a human donor who donated a stem cell graft to a child with Fanconi anemia.

This chain connects TRBV29-1 to TRBJ2-1; 9 nucleotides line up with TRBD1. The CDR3 loop spans 15 amino acids. Germline V gene data show CDR1 as SQVTM and CDR2 as ANQGSEA. The J segment lost 7 bases and the V segment lost 4 bases, leaving 11 bases of the junction unmatched. The CDR3 is CSVVGQGNGMNEQFF. The CDR3, as DNA: TGCAGCGTTGTCGGACAGGGGAACGGTATGAATGAGCAGTTCTTC.

The chain joins TRBV7-8 to TRBJ2-7, with no clear D. Trimming left V 5 bases short and J 5 bases short, with 19 bases between. There are 15 residues in the CDR3. Germline CDR1 is SGHVS and CDR2 is FQNEAQ. CDR3 sequence reads: CASSPSLSQYNEQYF. DNA of the CDR3: TGTGCCAGCAGCCCAAGTTTGTCGCAGTACAACGAGCAGTACTTC.

The chain recombines TRBV20-1 with TRBJ2-3; D is unclear. The CDR3 has 15 amino acids. Trimming cost V 4 bases and J 2 bases, with 16 bases left between them. Looked up from germline, CDR1 is DFQATT and CDR2 is SNEGSKA (reference sequence). The CDR3 region is CSATQELMITDTQYF. The CDR3 nucleotides read TGCAGTGCTACCCAGGAGCTGATGATCACAGATACGCAGTATTTT.

The chain carries TRBV12-3 or TRBV12-4 and TRBJ2-1, with D unclear. Trimming removed 4 bases at V and 7 bases at J, with 11 bases between. This CDR3 comprises 13 residues. For the CDR3, the DNA is TGTGCCAGCAGTTCCACCTCCGTGAATGAGCAGTTCTTC. This sequence encodes CASSSTSVNEQFF.